The sequence of this T cell receptor beta chain was determined in a study of shared clonotypes between healthy human individuals. Study background: Per donor, three plates held CD4 naive cells, three held CD4 memory, two held CD8 naive and one held CD8 memory. Findings and caveats of the study: Rarefaction demonstrated incomplete sorted-subset sequencing despite large depth.

As originally analysed: For the immunoSEQ data, sequences were junction-only without quality scores, so filtering differed. Assay used: immunoSEQ multiplex PCR; TCRdb lists only in-frame clones, some missing. D and trimming come from the DNA, and the V and J calls and clone size come from that table. The sample yields some 1,600,000 clones, about 98% seen once. A remark on this clone: Antigen: not known.

J lost 0 bases, V lost 6 bases, and 4 bases had no gene match. The CDR3 totals 15 residues. The germline CDR1 and CDR2 sequences are MNHNS and SASEGT. The clonotype originates from a young man in good health. The sequencing input was naive CD4+ T cells sorted from blood. As to subset: CD45RA+ positively selected. The chain combines TRBV6-1 with TRBJ2-7; 11 bases match TRBD2. In DNA form, the CDR3 reads TGTGCCAGCAGAAAGACTAGCGGGGTCTCCTACGAGCAGTACTTC. It is translated as CASRKTSGVSYEQYF.